The 5 T cell receptor beta chains below come from one sample, sequenced in a study of graft-versus-host responses after intestinal transplantation. Measured with immunoSEQ multiplex PCR; TCRdb has only the in-frame clones, and not every one. The table records tens of thousands of clones, approximately 95% of them present only once. Antigen specificity for these receptors is unknown. Here the sequenced sample was unstimulated CD8+ T cells sorted from spleen or lymph node cells, taken before intestinal transplant. The receptors stem from a human donor who received an intestinal transplant.

The V and J genes are TRBV6-1 and TRBJ2-1, with TRBD2 matching over 8 bases. CDR3 length: 14 amino acids. V lost 6 bases, J lost 9 bases, and 10 bases stayed unmatched. Germline V gene sequence: CDR1 MNHNS, CDR2 SASEGT. The DNA for the CDR3 is TGTGCCAGCAGGGTTGAACTAGCGGCGACTGAGCAGTTCTTC. It codes for CASRVELAATEQFF.

The chain is built from TRBV27 and TRBJ2-1; 12 bases map to TRBD2. With 3 bases clipped from V and 1 base from J, the junction kept 1 base outside the gene matches. This CDR3 contains 16 residues. CDR1 and CDR2 (germline): MNHEY, SMNVEV (reference sequence). The CDR3: CASSFGLAGSYNEQFF. The CDR3 nucleotides are TGTGCCAGCAGTTTCGGACTAGCGGGATCCTACAATGAGCAGTTCTTC.

The gene calls are TRBV7-9 and TRBJ2-1; 10 bases align to TRBD1. This CDR3 region has 14 residues. Germline CDR1 and CDR2: SEHNR and FQNEAQ (reference sequence). Trimming cost V 7 bases and J 9 bases; bases outside gene matches: 9. The CDR3 sequence: CASTDGTGAGEQFF. The CDR3 DNA is TGTGCCAGCACCGACGGGACAGGGGCAGGTGAGCAGTTCTTC.

The V and J genes are TRBV5-1 and TRBJ2-3; the match to TRBD2 covers 9 bases. Germline assignment: CDR1 SGHRS and CDR2 YFSETQ. V lost 4 bases and J lost 3; bases outside the gene matches: 9. This CDR3 spans 16 amino acids. Here the CDR3 reads CASSLLRGGGTDTQYF. In DNA, the CDR3 is TGCGCCAGCAGCCTTTTGCGGGGGGGTGGAACAGATACGCAGTATTTT.

V usage is TRBV7-6 and J usage is TRBJ2-7; 9 bases match TRBD2. The V gene's germline CDR1 is SGHVS and CDR2 FNYEAQ. V shed 4 bases, J shed 3 bases, and the junction held 4 bases outside the gene matches. There are 14 residues in the CDR3. The chain's CDR3 is CASSWREGLYEQYF. The CDR3 DNA reads as TGTGCCAGCAGCTGGCGGGAGGGCCTCTACGAGCAGTACTTC.